The 31 T cell receptor beta chains listed next were all sequenced from one sample in a study of CD8+ T cells in alopecia areata. The treatment denotes: oral pan-JAK inhibitor, 5-10 mg twice daily. The sequencing template was cDNA reverse transcribed from extracted RNA. The method was immunoSEQ multiplex PCR; TCRdb's version includes in-frame clones alone and lacks a portion of them. The profile shows roughly 220,000 clones, under 70% of them singletons. Here the sequenced sample was CD4+ T cells sorted from blood, taken at approximately week 42, from a patient treated with tofacitinib. The source of these receptors is a human donor with alopecia areata.

This clone was seen a single time. This chain uses TRBV20-1 with TRBJ2-3; D unresolved. Per germline, CDR1 DFQATT and CDR2 SNEGSKA (reference sequence). The CDR3 covers 11 residues. Deletions cut 3 bases from V and 6 bases from J, with 7 bases between. The CDR3 protein is CSARDPDTQYF. Here the CDR3 DNA reads TGCAGTGCTAGGGACCCGGATACGCAGTATTTT.

V is TRBV15 and J is TRBJ1-6; no clear D. CDR3 size: 14 residues. CDR1 and CDR2 from the germline V gene are LNHNV and YYDKDF (reference sequence). V was trimmed by 2 bases and J by 7 bases, leaving 9 bases between them. For the CDR3, the DNA is TGTGCCACCAGCAGACCATATACGAATTCACCCCTCCACTTT. This codes for CATSRPYTNSPLHF.

This chain joins TRBV30 and TRBJ2-2; D possibly matches TRBD1 or TRBD2 (7 bases each). V was trimmed by 0 bases and J by 5 bases, leaving 25 bases between them. The CDR3 is 19 residues long. CDR1 is GTSNPN, CDR2 SVGIG, per germline (reference sequence). The DNA for the CDR3 is TGTGCCTGGAGTGTACTCGGGGGGCGGGCGACAGGGCGTACCGGGGAGCTGTTTTTT. Amino acids: CAWSVLGGRATGRTGELFF.

This clone was counted only a few times. In nucleotides, the CDR3 is TGTGCCAGCAGCTTGTCAAGGGTAGGATCCTATGGCTACACCTTC. This translates into CASSLSRVGSYGYTF. The rearrangement links TRBV5-8 to TRBJ1-2; D gene unclear. The ends were cut back, 1 base at V and 4 bases at J, with 14 bases in the middle. Germline values: CDR1 SGHTS, CDR2 YDEGEE. The CDR3 covers 15 residues.

In this sample, this clone turned up a few times. The chain employs TRBV5-1 and TRBJ2-6; 9 nucleotides match TRBD1. V was clipped by 2 bases and J by 4 bases; unmatched bases: 4. Germline lookup yields CDR1 SGHRS and CDR2 YFSETQ. The CDR3 loop spans 16 amino acids. CDR3 bases: TGCGCCAGCAGCTTAACAGGGGGCGACGGGGCCAACGTCCTGACTTTC. This encodes CASSLTGGDGANVLTF.

This clone was found a few times. The genes are TRBV2 and TRBJ2-5; unclear D gene. The germline gives CDR1 SNHLY, CDR2 FYNNEI. This CDR3 comprises 12 residues. With 8 bases removed from V and 5 bases from J, the gap between germline ends came to 12 bases. CDR3 region: CASLPDGETQYF. CDR3 bases: TGTGCCAGCCTCCCGGATGGTGAGACCCAGTACTTC.

This chain uses TRBV27 with TRBJ1-5; D perhaps matches TRBD1 (6 bases). Trimming shortened V by 3 bases and J by 6 bases, and 12 bases separated the two germline ends. Germline V gene data show CDR1 as MNHEY and CDR2 as SMNVEV (reference sequence). This CDR3 contains 14 residues. The CDR3 loop is CASSFGGAGQPQHF. Written as DNA, the CDR3 is TGTGCCAGCAGTTTCGGGGGCGCCGGTCAGCCCCAGCATTTT.

The rearrangement links TRBV7-2 to TRBJ1-6, with D hard to call. V lost 5 bases to trimming and J lost 8 bases, with 19 bases between them. The CDR3 length is 16 residues. Germline CDR1 is SGHTA and CDR2 is FQGNSA. CDR3 DNA sequence: TGTGCCAGCAGCCGGACGGCGGGATTATTAGATTCACCCCTCCACTTT. Protein product: CASSRTAGLLDSPLHF.

The V call is TRBV27, the J call TRBJ2-7; D possibly corresponds to TRBD1 (5 bases). V was pared by 8 bases and J by 7 bases, with 24 bases between. Germline values: CDR1 MNHEY, CDR2 SMNVEV (reference sequence). The length of the CDR3 is 15 residues. In nucleotides, the CDR3 is TGTGCCAGCGCGTCTAGAGTTCAAGGGGTGAGGGAGCAGTACTTC. It specifies CASASRVQGVREQYF.

The genes are TRBV14 and TRBJ2-1, with no clear D. Germline loops: CDR1 SGHDN, CDR2 FVKESK. CDR3 length: 11 residues. The germline V and J ends were trimmed by 1 base and 6 bases, with 1 base remaining between them. The CDR3 protein is CASSQVNEQFF. In nucleotides, the CDR3 is TGTGCCAGCAGCCAAGTCAATGAGCAGTTCTTC.

The chain carries TRBV5-6 and TRBJ2-6, with a tentative D call TRBD1 (5 bases). V lost 2 bases, J lost 2 bases, and 11 bases lay in between. The CDR3 runs 16 residues. CDR1 is SGHDT, CDR2 YYEEEE, per germline. CDR3 nucleotide sequence: TGTGCCAGCAGCTTCGCAGCAGGGCCTGGGGCCAACGTCCTGACTTTC. Its protein product is CASSFAAGPGANVLTF.

The J gene is TRBJ1-2, the V gene TRBV29-1; 7 positions agree with TRBD1. The CDR3 is 13 residues long. From germline, CDR1 is SQVTM and CDR2 ANQGSEA. J was trimmed by 4 bases and V by 5 bases; bases with no gene match: 7. This CDR3 reads CSVQLQGPYGYTF. CDR3 DNA: TGCAGCGTTCAATTACAGGGGCCCTATGGCTACACCTTC.

The V and J genes are TRBV29-1 and TRBJ1-1; D unresolved. CDR1 SQVTM and CDR2 ANQGSEA come from the germline V gene. The CDR3 totals 10 residues. Trimming took off 3 bases at V and 3 bases at J, with 2 bases between the two ends. The CDR3 region is CSVEDTEAFF. The CDR3 nucleotides are TGCAGCGTTGAGGACACTGAAGCTTTCTTT.

The rearrangement joins TRBV20-1 to TRBJ1-1, with D possibly matching TRBD1 (6 bases). This CDR3 contains 11 residues. Trimming cost V 6 bases and J 11 bases, with 16 bases left between them. The germline V gene has CDR1 DFQATT and CDR2 SNEGSKA (reference sequence). The CDR3 is CSAEAGVGAFF. The CDR3 nucleotides are TGCAGTGCAGAGGCAGGGGTTGGTGCTTTCTTT.

The CDR3 region is CASRSPGVAQAFF. DNA of the CDR3: TGTGCCAGCCGGTCTCCGGGGGTTGCTCAAGCTTTCTTT. The V and J genes are TRBV7-2 and TRBJ1-1, with D possibly matching TRBD1 (5 bases). The CDR3 has 13 residues. Germline values: CDR1 SGHTA, CDR2 FQGNSA. Trimming left V 8 bases short and J 9 bases short, with 19 bases between.

The V and J genes are TRBV4-3 and TRBJ2-2; TRBD2 might be the D (5 bases). The length of the CDR3 is 18 residues. V was cut by 1 base and J by 1 base, with 16 bases left in between. The germline gives CDR1 LGHNA, CDR2 YSLEER. The CDR3 is CASSQVTIGGENTGELFF. For the CDR3, the DNA is TGCGCCAGCAGCCAAGTAACCATAGGAGGAGAGAACACCGGGGAGCTGTTTTTT.

This chain joins TRBV18 and TRBJ2-3, with D perhaps being TRBD1 or TRBD2 (5 bases each). Trimming took off 3 bases at V and 4 bases at J, with 5 bases between the two ends. This CDR3 is built from 12 residues. Germline V gene data show CDR1 as KGHSH and CDR2 as LQKENI. The CDR3 bases are TGTGCCAGCTCACCGGGGGCAGATACGCAGTATTTT. It is translated as CASSPGADTQYF.

A single count supports this clone. In the same sample, other DNA sequences code for this CDR3. The chain links TRBV29-1 to TRBJ1-2; D is unresolved. Germline CDR1 is SQVTM and CDR2 is ANQGSEA. The CDR3 covers 11 residues. V was trimmed by 6 bases and J by 2 bases, leaving 7 bases between them. CDR3 in amino acids: CSVAGNYGYTF. In DNA form, the CDR3 reads TGCAGCGTAGCAGGAAACTATGGCTACACCTTC.

Comment on this clone: Other DNA sequences in this specimen translate into the identical CDR3. The chain joins TRBV29-1 to TRBJ2-2; a weak D match, TRBD1 (6 bases). Trimming cost V 4 bases and J 5 bases, with 8 bases left between them. The CDR3 spans 12 residues. CDR1 is SQVTM and CDR2 is ANQGSEA in the germline V gene. The CDR3, as DNA: TGCAGCGTTGGGCAGGGGACCGGGGAGCTGTTTTTT. Residues: CSVGQGTGELFF.

The sample holds one count of this clone. The V gene is TRBV23-1, the J gene TRBJ2-7, with 12 bases identical to TRBD2. TRBV23-1 is treated as an ORF (open reading frame) with a function not yet certain. Trimming at V came to 2 bases and at J to 5 bases, leaving 13 bases not matched to a gene. This CDR3 spans 18 amino acids. CDR3 sequence: CASSQTLTSGGPLDEQYF. DNA of the CDR3: TGCGCCAGCAGTCAAACCCTAACTAGCGGGGGGCCCCTCGACGAGCAGTACTTC.

The chain carries TRBV28 and TRBJ2-7; 7 bases agree with TRBD2. The V and J ends lost 7 bases and 0 bases, in that order; junction bases with no gene match: 3. Germline CDR1 MDHEN, CDR2 SYDVKM. This CDR3 has 13 amino acids. The CDR3 sequence is CASTGGISYEQYF. In nucleotides, the CDR3 is TGTGCCAGCACCGGGGGGATCTCCTACGAGCAGTACTTC.

The chain carries TRBV20-1 and TRBJ2-2; unclear D gene. V was cut by 3 bases and J by 4 bases, with 3 bases left in between. The V gene's germline CDR1 is DFQATT and CDR2 SNEGSKA (reference sequence). The CDR3 has 11 residues. The CDR3 region has the DNA TGCAGTGCTAGGACCACCGGGGAGCTGTTTTTT. It yields the protein CSARTTGELFF.

The chain carries TRBV9 and TRBJ1-1, with 8 bases lining up with TRBD1. The CDR3 consists of 14 residues. CDR1 is SGDLS, CDR2 YYNGEE, per germline. The trim removed 3 bases at V and 0 bases at J, leaving 1 base unmatched. CDR3 loop: CASSEGQVNTEAFF. The CDR3 DNA reads as TGTGCCAGCAGCGAGGGACAGGTGAACACTGAAGCTTTCTTT.

The chain recombines TRBV7-6 with TRBJ2-5; D is unclear. This CDR3 has 14 residues. The germline gives CDR1 SGHVS, CDR2 FNYEAQ. The V and J ends lost 5 bases and 2 bases respectively, with 12 bases between them. The CDR3 nucleotides read TGTGCCAGCAGCCCCTTAGACGTACAAGAGACCCAGTACTTC. Translated: CASSPLDVQETQYF. Supplemented by reference TRBV7-6 and TRBJ2-5, the full variable domain reads GAGVSQSPRYKVTKRGQDVALRCDPISGHVSLYWYRQALGQGPEFLTYFNYEAQQDKSGLPNDRFSAERPEGSISTLTIQRTEQRDSAMYRCASSPLDVQETQYFGPGTRLLVL.

V and J are TRBV7-8 and TRBJ1-5; D might be TRBD1 (6 bases). V was pared by 5 bases and J by 5 bases, with 13 bases between. Per the germline V gene, CDR1 is SGHVS and CDR2 is FQNEAQ. This CDR3 spans 14 amino acids. The CDR3 is CASSAKNRDQPQHF. CDR3 DNA sequence: TGTGCCAGCAGCGCAAAAAACAGGGATCAGCCCCAGCATTTT.

V is TRBV18 and J is TRBJ2-7, with D hard to call. The CDR3 runs 14 residues. The ends were cut back, 3 bases at V and 5 bases at J, with 14 bases in the middle. CDR1 and CDR2 from the germline V gene are KGHSH and LQKENI. The CDR3 region has the DNA TGTGCCAGCTCACCTCTACCTCGAGCCGACGAGCAGTACTTC. Its protein is CASSPLPRADEQYF. Filled out from reference TRBV18 and TRBJ2-7, the complete variable domain reads NAGVMQNPRHLVRRRGQEARLRCSPMKGHSHVYWYRQLPEEGLKFMVYLQKENIIDESGMPKERFSAEFPKEGPSILRIQQVVRGDSAAYFCASSPLPRADEQYFGPGTRLTVT.

This chain links TRBV23-1 with TRBJ1-4, with D unresolved. Being an ORF, TRBV23-1 has a function that is uncertain. The CDR3 spans 16 residues. Trimming pared 7 bases from V and 5 bases from J, leaving 20 bases between. CDR3 protein: CASISDETRVNEKLFF. CDR3 nucleotide sequence: TGCGCCAGCATATCAGACGAAACCAGAGTCAATGAAAAACTGTTTTTT.

The chain is built from TRBV9 and TRBJ1-3; no clear D. This CDR3 is 15 amino acids long. Looked up from germline, CDR1 is SGDLS and CDR2 is YYNGEE. Trimming removed 4 bases from V and 0 bases from J, with 11 bases in between. The CDR3 DNA reads as TGTGCCAGCAGCCCCAGACAAGGCTCTGGAAACACCATATATTTT. Translating gives CASSPRQGSGNTIYF. The full variable domain, rest sourced from reference TRBV9 and TRBJ1-3, is DSGVTQTPKHLITATGQRVTLRCSPRSGDLSVYWYQQSLDQGLQFLIQYYNGEERAKGNILERFSAQQFPDLHSELNLSSLELGDSALYFCASSPRQGSGNTIYFGEGSWLTVV.

The chain uses TRBV29-1 and TRBJ2-3; 7 bases are shared with TRBD2. The CDR3 totals 13 residues. Germline V gene lookup returns CDR1 SQVTM and CDR2 ANQGSEA. V shed 7 bases, J shed 0 bases, and the junction held 4 bases outside the gene matches. CDR3 loop: CSGGGGSTDTQYF. The DNA for the CDR3 is TGCAGCGGTGGGGGGGGTAGCACAGATACGCAGTATTTT.

The genes are TRBV29-1 and TRBJ1-1; D unclear. V was cut by 4 bases and J by 4 bases, with 7 bases left in between. The CDR3 is 11 residues long. CDR1 is SQVTM and CDR2 is ANQGSEA in the germline V gene. As DNA, the CDR3 is TGCAGCGTTGTGACTGCCACTGAAGCTTTCTTT. Its translation is CSVVTATEAFF.

The chain links TRBV7-3 to TRBJ2-5, with D perhaps TRBD1 (6 bases). Germline CDR1 and CDR2: SGHTA and FQGTGA. The V end was cut by 5 bases, the J end by 7 bases, with 20 bases between. The CDR3 runs to 15 residues. The CDR3 coding sequence is TGTGCCAGCAGCGCAACACAGGGATTAGAGGGGACCCAGTACTTC. Amino acid sequence: CASSATQGLEGTQYF.